Listed below are T cell receptor beta chains from one sample, sequenced in a study of blood T cell repertoires in COVID-19. Generated by immunoSEQ multiplex PCR, the TCRdb table keeps only in-frame clones and is missing some. The top ten clones hold about 6.9% of a sample with roughly 66,000 clones, 70% to 85% of them seen once. Sequenced input: peripheral blood. These receptors came from a man between 60 and 75 years old with acute or convalescent COVID-19. CDR3s include the opening cysteine and the closing phenylalanine or tryptophan. A D gene is named only where the DNA matches it firmly. Only part of the rows carry a size: once, few, many, or a class if the clone is expanded.

j_call: TRBJ1-4
clone_size: NA
v_call: TRBV7-9
d_call: NA
cdr3_nt: TGTGCCAGCAGCTTGCACCGCGGACAGGAAAAACTGTTTTTT
cdr3_aa: CASSLHRGQEKLFF

j_call: TRBJ2-4
clone_size: NA
v_call: TRBV28
d_call: TRBD1
cdr3_nt: TGTGCCAGCAGTACGGGACAGGGATTAGACATTCAGTACTTC
cdr3_aa: CASSTGQGLDIQYF

j_call: TRBJ1-6
clone_size: NA
v_call: TRBV3-1/TRBV3-2
d_call: TRBD1
cdr3_nt: TGTGCCAGCAGCCTCGGACAGGGGGCGCAGACACCCCTCCACTTT
cdr3_aa: CASSLGQGAQTPLHF

j_call: TRBJ1-3
clone_size: NA
v_call: TRBV5-6
d_call: NA
cdr3_nt: TGTGCCAGCAGCTATTCCGGGGGGGCTGGAAACACCATATATTTT
cdr3_aa: CASSYSGGAGNTIYF

j_call: TRBJ1-4
clone_size: NA
v_call: TRBV6-6
d_call: NA
cdr3_nt: TGTGCCAGCAGTTACGCGGAAGCAACTAATGAAAAACTGTTTTTT
cdr3_aa: CASSYAEATNEKLFF

j_call: TRBJ1-3
clone_size: NA
v_call: TRBV5-1
d_call: NA
cdr3_nt: TGCGCCAGCAGCTTGGCGGGGAGTCAAAACACCATATATTTT
cdr3_aa: CASSLAGSQNTIYF

j_call: TRBJ1-6
clone_size: NA
v_call: TRBV7-2
d_call: TRBD1
cdr3_nt: TGTGCCAGCAGCGTTCCGGGACAGTCGCACACGGGTAGGACCCTCCACTTT
cdr3_aa: CASSVPGQSHTGRTLHF

j_call: TRBJ1-2
clone_size: NA
v_call: TRBV19
d_call: NA
cdr3_nt: TGTGCCAGTAGTAGTAACACCAACTATGGCTACACCTTC
cdr3_aa: CASSSNTNYGYTF

j_call: TRBJ2-1
clone_size: NA
v_call: TRBV11-3
d_call: NA
cdr3_nt: TGTGCCAGCAGCTCAATATCCGGGACCTACAATGAGCAGTTCTTC
cdr3_aa: CASSSISGTYNEQFF

j_call: TRBJ2-1
clone_size: few
v_call: TRBV6-5
d_call: NA
cdr3_nt: TGTGCCAGCAGCCACGGTGGGGGCCGCGATGAGCAGTTCTTC
cdr3_aa: CASSHGGGRDEQFF

j_call: TRBJ2-3
clone_size: NA
v_call: TRBV9
d_call: TRBD2
cdr3_nt: TGTGCCAGCAGCGTAGAACAACTAGCGGGAAGCACAGATACGCAGTATTTT
cdr3_aa: CASSVEQLAGSTDTQYF

j_call: TRBJ2-7
clone_size: NA
v_call: TRBV7-9
d_call: TRBD1
cdr3_nt: TGTGCCAGCAGCCGGACAGGGGTCGACGAGCAGTACTTC
cdr3_aa: CASSRTGVDEQYF

j_call: TRBJ1-2
clone_size: few
v_call: TRBV29-1
d_call: NA
cdr3_nt: TGCAGCGTCACGGGGGGCTATGGCTACACCTTC
cdr3_aa: CSVTGGYGYTF

j_call: TRBJ2-2
clone_size: NA
v_call: TRBV5-4
d_call: NA
cdr3_nt: TGTGCCAGCAGCTCTCCCTGGGGGGGGCAAACCGGGGAGCTGTTTTTT
cdr3_aa: CASSSPWGGQTGELFF

j_call: TRBJ1-2
clone_size: NA
v_call: TRBV11-3
d_call: TRBD1
cdr3_nt: TGTGCCAGCAGCCCCGGACAGGGCTATGGCTACACCTTC
cdr3_aa: CASSPGQGYGYTF

j_call: TRBJ1-1
clone_size: NA
v_call: TRBV11-2
d_call: NA
cdr3_nt: TGTGCCAGCAGCTTAGCGTGGGGCATGAACACTGAAGCTTTCTTT
cdr3_aa: CASSLAWGMNTEAFF

j_call: TRBJ1-5
clone_size: NA
v_call: TRBV19
d_call: NA
cdr3_nt: TGTGCCAGTAAAATTCAGGGGCCAAGCAATCAGCCCCAGCATTTT
cdr3_aa: CASKIQGPSNQPQHF

j_call: TRBJ1-2
clone_size: NA
v_call: TRBV29-1
d_call: NA
cdr3_nt: TGCAGCGCCGCTAGTCCTACTAACTATGGCTACACCTTC
cdr3_aa: CSAASPTNYGYTF

j_call: TRBJ1-2
clone_size: NA
v_call: TRBV25-1
d_call: NA
cdr3_nt: TGTGCCAGCAGCGGAGGGGTAGGGGTGAACTATGGCTACACCTTC
cdr3_aa: CASSGGVGVNYGYTF

j_call: TRBJ1-2
clone_size: few
v_call: TRBV6-5
d_call: TRBD1
cdr3_nt: TGTGCCAGCAGTCAGGGGACAGGTACTAACTATGGCTACACCTTC
cdr3_aa: CASSQGTGTNYGYTF

j_call: TRBJ1-1
clone_size: NA
v_call: TRBV5-4
d_call: NA
cdr3_nt: TGTGCCAGCAGCTTTTCTTTGAACACTGAAGCTTTCTTT
cdr3_aa: CASSFSLNTEAFF

j_call: TRBJ2-7
clone_size: NA
v_call: TRBV5-4
d_call: TRBD1
cdr3_nt: TGTGCCAGCAGCTATACCGGGACAGGGGTGGGCGAGCAGTACTTC
cdr3_aa: CASSYTGTGVGEQYF

j_call: TRBJ2-3
clone_size: NA
v_call: TRBV18
d_call: TRBD2
cdr3_nt: TGTGCCAGCTCTCCTAGCGGGGGGCTCCCCGATACGCAGTATTTT
cdr3_aa: CASSPSGGLPDTQYF

j_call: TRBJ2-7
clone_size: NA
v_call: TRBV5-1
d_call: NA
cdr3_nt: TGCGCCAGCAGCCCGGACGGGGGAAACGAGCAGTACTTC
cdr3_aa: CASSPDGGNEQYF

j_call: TRBJ2-4
clone_size: NA
v_call: TRBV3-1/TRBV3-2
d_call: TRBD2
cdr3_nt: TGTGCCAGCAGCCTCAGCAGCGGGGGTTTGAACATTCAGTACTTC
cdr3_aa: CASSLSSGGLNIQYF

j_call: TRBJ2-4
clone_size: NA
v_call: TRBV18
d_call: TRBD2
cdr3_nt: TGTGCCAGCTCGCCACGGGAGGGGGGGAACATTCAGTACTTC
cdr3_aa: CASSPREGGNIQYF

j_call: TRBJ1-1
clone_size: NA
v_call: TRBV29-1
d_call: NA
cdr3_nt: TGCAGCGTTCTGACTTGGGGAGAGAACACTGAAGCTTTCTTT
cdr3_aa: CSVLTWGENTEAFF

j_call: TRBJ1-4
clone_size: NA
v_call: TRBV6-5
d_call: NA
cdr3_nt: TGTGCCAGCAGCCCCACATGGTTGAATGAAAAACTGTTTTTT
cdr3_aa: CASSPTWLNEKLFF

j_call: TRBJ2-7
clone_size: NA
v_call: TRBV6-5
d_call: TRBD1
cdr3_nt: TGTGCCAGCTTGAGCCCCGGGACAGGGGTTTACGAGCAGTACTTC
cdr3_aa: CASLSPGTGVYEQYF

j_call: TRBJ2-3
clone_size: NA
v_call: TRBV30
d_call: TRBD2
cdr3_nt: TGTGCCTGGAGTGGACTAGCCCCGCCGAGACATACGCAGTATTTT
cdr3_aa: CAWSGLAPPRHTQYF

j_call: TRBJ1-2
clone_size: NA
v_call: TRBV20-1
d_call: NA
cdr3_nt: TGCAGTGCTAGTGGTCCGGTCCCCTATGGCTACACCTTC
cdr3_aa: CSASGPVPYGYTF

j_call: TRBJ1-3
clone_size: NA
v_call: TRBV5-1
d_call: TRBD1
cdr3_nt: TGCGCCAGCAGCTACGACAGGGGCTCTGGAAACACCATATATTTT
cdr3_aa: CASSYDRGSGNTIYF

j_call: TRBJ1-1
clone_size: few
v_call: TRBV6-2/TRBV6-3
d_call: NA
cdr3_nt: TGTGCCAGCAGTCCAGGGAAAAGGGTGAACACTGAAGCTTTCTTT
cdr3_aa: CASSPGKRVNTEAFF

j_call: TRBJ1-2
clone_size: NA
v_call: TRBV3-1/TRBV3-2
d_call: NA
cdr3_nt: TGTGCCAGCAGCATGGGGCAGAACTATGGCTACACCTTC
cdr3_aa: CASSMGQNYGYTF

j_call: TRBJ1-4
clone_size: NA
v_call: TRBV2
d_call: NA
cdr3_nt: TGTGCCAGCAGTGACTTTGCAACTAATGAAAAACTGTTTTTT
cdr3_aa: CASSDFATNEKLFF

j_call: TRBJ1-1
clone_size: NA
v_call: TRBV11-2
d_call: TRBD1
cdr3_nt: TGTGCCAGCAGCCCCCACGCCGGGACAGGGGACACTGAAGCTTTCTTT
cdr3_aa: CASSPHAGTGDTEAFF

j_call: TRBJ1-2
clone_size: once
v_call: TRBV10-3
d_call: TRBD1
cdr3_nt: TGTGCCATCAGCCTGGACAGGGGGGCCTATGGCTACACCTTC
cdr3_aa: CAISLDRGAYGYTF

j_call: TRBJ2-7
clone_size: NA
v_call: TRBV5-1
d_call: TRBD1
cdr3_nt: TGCGCCAGCAGCTCTACAGGGGGGATTAACAACGAGCAGTACTTC
cdr3_aa: CASSSTGGINNEQYF

j_call: TRBJ2-5
clone_size: NA
v_call: TRBV9
d_call: TRBD1
cdr3_nt: TGTGCCAGCAGCACCGACAGGGGCCAAGAGACCCAGTACTTC
cdr3_aa: CASSTDRGQETQYF

j_call: TRBJ1-5
clone_size: NA
v_call: TRBV5-8
d_call: NA
cdr3_nt: TGTGCCAGCAGCTGGGGACTTATGCAGCCCCAGCATTTT
cdr3_aa: CASSWGLMQPQHF

j_call: TRBJ2-7
clone_size: NA
v_call: TRBV6-2/TRBV6-3
d_call: NA
cdr3_nt: TGTGCCAGCAGTTACCCCTCCGGTAGCTCCTACGAGCAGTACTTC
cdr3_aa: CASSYPSGSSYEQYF

j_call: TRBJ2-2
clone_size: NA
v_call: TRBV7-6
d_call: TRBD1
cdr3_nt: TGTGCCAGCAGCGGTCGGGGACAGAGTAAAAACACCGGGGAGCTGTTTTTT
cdr3_aa: CASSGRGQSKNTGELFF

j_call: TRBJ2-5
clone_size: NA
v_call: TRBV7-7
d_call: NA
cdr3_nt: TGTGCCAGCAGCTTAGAATTCAGGGCTGAAGAGACCCAGTACTTC
cdr3_aa: CASSLEFRAEETQYF

j_call: TRBJ2-7
clone_size: NA
v_call: TRBV6-5
d_call: TRBD1
cdr3_nt: TGTGCCAGCAGTTACAGGGGGACAGGCGCCTACGAGCAGTACTTC
cdr3_aa: CASSYRGTGAYEQYF